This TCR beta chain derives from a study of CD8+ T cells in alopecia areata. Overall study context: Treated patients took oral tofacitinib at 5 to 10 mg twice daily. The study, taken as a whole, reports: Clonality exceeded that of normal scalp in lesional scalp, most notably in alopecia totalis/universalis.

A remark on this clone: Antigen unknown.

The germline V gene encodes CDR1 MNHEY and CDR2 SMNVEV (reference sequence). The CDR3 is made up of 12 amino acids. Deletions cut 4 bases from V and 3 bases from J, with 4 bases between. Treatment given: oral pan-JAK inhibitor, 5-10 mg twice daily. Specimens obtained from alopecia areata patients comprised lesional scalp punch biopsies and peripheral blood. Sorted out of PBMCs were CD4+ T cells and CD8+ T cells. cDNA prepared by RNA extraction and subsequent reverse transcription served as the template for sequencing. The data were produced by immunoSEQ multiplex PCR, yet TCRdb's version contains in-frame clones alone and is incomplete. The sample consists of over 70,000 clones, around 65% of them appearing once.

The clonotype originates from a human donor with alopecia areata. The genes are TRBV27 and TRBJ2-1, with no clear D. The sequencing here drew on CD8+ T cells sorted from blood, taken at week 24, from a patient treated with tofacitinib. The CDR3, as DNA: TGTGCCAGCAGTTATGGCTACAATGAGCAGTTCTTC. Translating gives CASSYGYNEQFF.